A selection of T cell receptor beta chains follows, all from one sample in a study of breast tumors, draining lymph nodes, adjacent tissues. TCRdb used MiXCR to reprocess the multiplex PCR reads, holding one entry per CDR3 protein. The data hold 140,000 to 150,000 distinct CDR3 sequences, with around a third observed a single time. The sample comprised axillary lymph node tissue. All receptors come from a female donor with breast cancer. Some clones in this sample may be carry-over from other donors' samples. The CDR3 runs from the conserved cysteine through the conserved F or W. D genes are given only for firm matches. Where a row states a size, it is once, few, many or the class of an expanded clone; other rows omit it.

TRBD1	-	TRBV10-3	TRBJ1-2	TGTGCCATCAGTGGGACAGGGGGCTATGGCTACACCTTC	CAISGTGGYGYTF
-	large	TRBV7-9	TRBJ1-3	TGTGCCAGCAGCTCCACAGGGTATGGAAACACCATATATTTT	CASSSTGYGNTIYF
TRBD2	many	TRBV6-1	TRBJ2-3	TGTGCCAGCAGTGAAGGGTGGCTAGCGGGGTCAGATACGCAGTATTTT	CASSEGWLAGSDTQYF
-	many	TRBV30	TRBJ1-4	TGTGCCTGGACCCCCGACCGGGTCGAAAAACTGTTTTTT	CAWTPDRVEKLFF
TRBD1	-	TRBV27	TRBJ2-1	TGTGCCAGCAGTCCGAGACAGGGGGTGGGCGAGCAGTTCTTC	CASSPRQGVGEQFF
-	few	TRBV19	TRBJ2-2	TGTGCCAGTAGTATAGCTCTAGGTTTGGCAACCGGGGAGCTGCTTTTT	CASSIALGLATGELLF
TRBD2	many	TRBV5-1	TRBJ2-1	TGCGCCAGCAGCCCACTACTACGGGGGGGGTACAATGAGCAGTTCTTC	CASSPLLRGGYNEQFF
-	-	TRBV6-6	TRBJ2-1	TGTGCCAGCAGTCAAATGGGGTCAGGGGACAATGAGCAGTTCTTC	CASSQMGSGDNEQFF
TRBD1	many	TRBV19	TRBJ1-4	TGTGCCAGTGTAAACAGGGGGCCCGCAACTAATGAAAAACTGTTTTTT	CASVNRGPATNEKLFF
-	many	TRBV6-1	TRBJ2-5	TGTGCCAGCTCCAAGTGGGCAGGCGAAGAGACCCAGTACTTC	CASSKWAGEETQYF
TRBD1	many	TRBV6-6	TRBJ1-1	TGTGCCAGCACCGACGGAGGGACAGGAAAAGCTTTCTTT	CASTDGGTGKAFF
-	-	TRBV2	TRBJ1-1	TGTGCCAGCAGGGGACGGATGAACACTGAAGCTTTCTTT	CASRGRMNTEAFF
-	many	TRBV11-3	TRBJ2-1	TGTGCCAGCAGCTTAGGGTACAGGTACAATGAGCAGTTCTTC	CASSLGYRYNEQFF
-	-	TRBV6-5	TRBJ1-4	TGTGCCAGCAGGGGAGGGGGAAAACTGTTTTTT	CASRGGGKLFF
-	-	TRBV10-1	TRBJ2-2	TGCGCCAGCAGTGTCAGTAGAACGAACACCGGGGAGCTGGTTTTT	CASSVSRTNTGELVF
-	-	TRBV6-6	TRBJ1-1	TGTGCCACCCTCATGGCCACTGAAGCTTTCTTT	CATLMATEAFF